A selection of T cell receptor beta chains follows, all from one sample in a study of identical twins. TCRdb passed the 5' RACE reads through MiXCR, listing each CDR3 protein once. The data contain 500,000 to 600,000 distinct CDR3 sequences, about 20% of them seen just once; the ten biggest clones take up around 0.9%. These data are also associated with another study on T cells expressing NK-cell markers.

The material sequenced was CD4+ T cells sorted from blood. The receptors were gathered from a woman under 30 in good health. CDR3s include the opening cysteine and the closing phenylalanine or tryptophan. The D gene is left open where the match is weak. Size tells how often a clone was seen (once, few, many) or the class of an expanded clone, and some rows leave it out.

j_call d_call clone_size v_call cdr3_nt cdr3_aa
TRBJ2-6 TRBD1 . TRBV28 TGTGCCAGCTTCCAGGGGGCTGGGGCCAACGTCCTGACTTTC CASFQGAGANVLTF
TRBJ2-2 . . TRBV7-6 TGTGCCAGCAGCTTAGCGCTCAGGATCGGGGAGCTGTTTTTT CASSLALRIGELFF
TRBJ2-1 . few TRBV12-3/TRBV12-4 TGTGCCAGCAGCCCTAGAGGGGTGGCGAATGAGCAGTTCTTC CASSPRGVANEQFF
TRBJ2-2 TRBD2 . TRBV27 TGTGCCAGCAGTCCAAGACTAGCGGGGGGGCTCGGGGAGCTGTTTTTT CASSPRLAGGLGELFF
TRBJ1-1 . few TRBV5-1 TGCGCCAGCAGCCCGTCCCCTGAGGACACTGAAGCTTTCTTT CASSPSPEDTEAFF
TRBJ2-2 . few TRBV2 TGTGCCAGCAGTTGGGAGAACACCGGGGAGCTGTTTTTT CASSWENTGELFF
TRBJ1-2 . . TRBV6-1 TGTGCCAGCAGTGAAGCCCGACTGCCTCCGGTGTACGGCTACACCTTC CASSEARLPPVYGYTF
TRBJ1-2 . . TRBV20-1 TGCAGTGCTGCAGGGAGGGCCCATGGCTACACCTTC CSAAGRAHGYTF
TRBJ1-5 . few TRBV5-1 TGCGCCAGCGCGGCTGGGGATAGCAATCAGCCCCAGCATTTT CASAAGDSNQPQHF
TRBJ1-3 . few TRBV12-3/TRBV12-4 TGTGCCAGCAGTTTACGAGGGGGTGGAAACACCATATATTTT CASSLRGGGNTIYF
TRBJ1-2 . few TRBV5-1 TGCGCCAGCAGCTTCCCGGGGAGCTATGGCTACACCTTC CASSFPGSYGYTF
TRBJ1-5 . few TRBV7-9 TGTGCCAGCAGCTCCGATGTCAATAGCAATCAGCCCCAGCATTTT CASSSDVNSNQPQHF
TRBJ2-1 TRBD2 . TRBV20-1 TGCAGTGCTAGAGATCGGACTAGCGGGGGGTCGTCCTACAATGAGCAGTTCTTC CSARDRTSGGSSYNEQFF
TRBJ1-1 . few TRBV27 TGTGCCAGCGCACCTGTTTCTGGGGCGGGCACTGAAGCTTTCTTT CASAPVSGAGTEAFF
TRBJ2-3 TRBD1 few TRBV20-1 TGCAGTGCTAGACAGGGGGCTGACACAGATACGCAGTATTTT CSARQGADTDTQYF
TRBJ2-3 . . TRBV20-1 TGCAGTGCCCCATCGGATAGCCCTTACACAGATACGCAGTATTTT CSAPSDSPYTDTQYF
TRBJ2-2 . few TRBV20-1 TGCAGTGCTAGAGCGCTGGGGAGCTTCCTGTTTTTT CSARALGSFLFF
TRBJ1-2 . . TRBV7-9 TGTGCCGGCGCTGGGAGAAGGTCTAACTATGGCTACACCTTC CAGAGRRSNYGYTF
TRBJ2-3 TRBD2 . TRBV25-1 TGTGCCAGCAGTGAAAGGTTAGGGCTAGCGGGGGGGCCGGGGACAGATACGCAGTATTTT CASSERLGLAGGPGTDTQYF
TRBJ2-7 . . TRBV20-1 TGCAGTGCTAGAGTGGGGGACTCAGGATACGAGCAGTACTTC CSARVGDSGYEQYF
TRBJ2-7 . few TRBV20-1 TGCAGTGCTAGAAGGCGAATCCCCCTCTCCTACGAGCAGTACTTC CSARRRIPLSYEQYF
TRBJ2-1 . few TRBV18 TGTGCCAGCTCACCCCTAAAGGAGCAGTTCTTC CASSPLKEQFF
TRBJ2-1 TRBD2 . TRBV7-3 TGTGCCAGCAGCTCCGCCACTAGCGGCGAGCAGTTCTTC CASSSATSGEQFF
TRBJ2-5 . few TRBV6-5 TGTGCCAGCAGTTACTCGGAGGTGCCCCAGTACTTC CASSYSEVPQYF
TRBJ2-1 . . TRBV3-1 TGTGCCAGCAGCCACCAATACAATGAGCAGTTCTTC CASSHQYNEQFF
TRBJ2-7 TRBD2 . TRBV3-1 TGTGCCAGCAGCTATTTACGGGGGGGCGCTTCCTACGAGCAGTACTTC CASSYLRGGASYEQYF
TRBJ1-2 TRBD1 . TRBV3-1 TGTGCCAGCAGCCGGCAGGGGGGGAACTATGGCTACACCTTC CASSRQGGNYGYTF
TRBJ1-2 . many TRBV25-1 TGTGCCAGCACCTCTTCCCGGTCGGCAGGCGGCTACACCTTC CASTSSRSAGGYTF
TRBJ1-3 TRBD1 few TRBV18 TGTGCCAGCTCAACTTCAGGGGGCCACTCTGGAAACACCATATATTTT CASSTSGGHSGNTIYF
TRBJ2-7 . . TRBV6-6 TGTGCCAGCCGAGAGAGGGAGGCAAAGTACTTC CASREREAKYF
TRBJ2-7 TRBD1 . TRBV11-1 TGTGCCAGCAGCTTAGCCGGGACAGGGGGCCTCGGGAGTTACGAGCAGTACTTC CASSLAGTGGLGSYEQYF
TRBJ2-5 TRBD1 . TRBV9 TGTGCCAGCAGCGCTCGGGACAGGGACATCCAAGAGACCCAGTACTTC CASSARDRDIQETQYF
TRBJ2-5 . few TRBV20-1 TGCAGTGCTAGAGGGACTAAAGAGACCCAGTACTTC CSARGTKETQYF
TRBJ2-3 . many TRBV11-3 TGTGCCAGCAGCTCTTCGAGCGATACGCAGTATTTT CASSSSSDTQYF
TRBJ1-3 . . TRBV5-1 TGCGCCAGCAGCCCAACAGGGTCTGGAGACACCATATATTTT CASSPTGSGDTIYF
TRBJ2-3 . . TRBV20-1 TGCAGTGCTAGAGAGTTTGCGGGAAGGTTGAGAGATACGCAGTATTTT CSAREFAGRLRDTQYF
TRBJ1-1 TRBD1 . TRBV5-1 TGCGCCAGCAGTTCTGGGACAGGGGAGACTGAAGCTTTCTTT CASSSGTGETEAFF
TRBJ1-1 . few TRBV5-1 TGCGCCAGCAGCTTCCACAGCCCGGAAGCTTTCTTT CASSFHSPEAFF
TRBJ1-3 . . TRBV7-9 TGTGCCAGCAGCCGTAGGACCGTAGAAAACACCATATATTTT CASSRRTVENTIYF
TRBJ2-2 . few TRBV5-1 TGCGCCAGCAAGTTCATGGAGGGTCCCGGCACCGGGGAGCTGTTTTTT CASKFMEGPGTGELFF
TRBJ2-7 TRBD1 . TRBV11-2 TGTGCCAGCAGCTTAGTTGGAGGCTCCCCGGGACAGGCGTTATACGAGCAGTACTTC CASSLVGGSPGQALYEQYF
TRBJ2-6 . . TRBV6-2/TRBV6-3 TGTGCCAGCAGACTTTCCCAAGGGGCCAACGTCCTGACTTTC CASRLSQGANVLTF
TRBJ2-3 TRBD1 . TRBV11-3 TGTGCCAGCAGCTACAATCCCGGACAGGTGGGGACTACGCAGTATTTT CASSYNPGQVGTTQYF
TRBJ2-7 . few TRBV4-3 TGCGCCAGCAGCCAAGATTGGGGCGAGCAGTACTTC CASSQDWGEQYF
TRBJ2-1 TRBD2 . TRBV3-1 TGTGCCAGCAGCCCACGGGAGGGCCGGAATGAGCAGTTCTTC CASSPREGRNEQFF
TRBJ2-7 TRBD2 few TRBV20-1 TGCAGTGCTAGAGGATCCGCGGGAGATTACTACGAGCAGTACTTC CSARGSAGDYYEQYF